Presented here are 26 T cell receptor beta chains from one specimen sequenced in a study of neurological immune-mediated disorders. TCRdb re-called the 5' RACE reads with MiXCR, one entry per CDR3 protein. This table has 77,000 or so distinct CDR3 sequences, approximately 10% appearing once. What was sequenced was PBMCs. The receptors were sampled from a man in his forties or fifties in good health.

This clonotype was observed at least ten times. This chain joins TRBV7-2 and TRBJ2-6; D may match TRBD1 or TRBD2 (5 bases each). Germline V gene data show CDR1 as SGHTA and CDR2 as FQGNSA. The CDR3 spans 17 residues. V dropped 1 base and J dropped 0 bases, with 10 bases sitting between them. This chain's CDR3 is CASSLEVGVSGANVLTF. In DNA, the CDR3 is TGTGCCAGCAGCTTAGAGGTGGGGGTCTCTGGGGCCAACGTCCTGACTTTC.

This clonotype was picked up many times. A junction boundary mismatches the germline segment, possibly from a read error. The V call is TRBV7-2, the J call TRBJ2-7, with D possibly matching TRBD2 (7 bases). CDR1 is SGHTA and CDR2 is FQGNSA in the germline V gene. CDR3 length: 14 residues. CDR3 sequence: CASILGGGTYEQYF. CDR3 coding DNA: TGTGCCAGCATCTTAGGGGGGGGGACCTACGAGCAGTACTTC.

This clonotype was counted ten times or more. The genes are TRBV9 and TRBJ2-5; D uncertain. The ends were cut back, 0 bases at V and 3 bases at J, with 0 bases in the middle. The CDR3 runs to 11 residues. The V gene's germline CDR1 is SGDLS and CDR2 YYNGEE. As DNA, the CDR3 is TGTGCCAGCAGCGTAGAAGAGACCCAGTACTTC. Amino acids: CASSVEETQYF.

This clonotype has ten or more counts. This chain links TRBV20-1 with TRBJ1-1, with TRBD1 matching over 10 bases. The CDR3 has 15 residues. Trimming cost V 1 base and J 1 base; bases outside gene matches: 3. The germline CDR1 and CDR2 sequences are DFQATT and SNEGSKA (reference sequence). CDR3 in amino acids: CSARVTGGRNTEAFF. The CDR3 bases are TGCAGTGCTAGAGTGACAGGGGGCCGGAACACTGAAGCTTTCTTT.

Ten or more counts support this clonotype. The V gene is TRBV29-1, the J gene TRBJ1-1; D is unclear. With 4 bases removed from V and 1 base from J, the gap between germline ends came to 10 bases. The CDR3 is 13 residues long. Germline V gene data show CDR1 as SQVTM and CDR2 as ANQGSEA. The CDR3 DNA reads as TGCAGCGTTGCCTTCGAAGGGAACACTGAAGCTTTCTTT. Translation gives CSVAFEGNTEAFF.

The CDR3: CASSPTGTYEQYF. The CDR3 region has the DNA TGTGCCAGCAGTCCAACAGGGACCTACGAGCAGTACTTC. This rearrangement joins TRBV12-3 or TRBV12-4 to TRBJ2-7, with D perhaps TRBD1 (6 bases). The CDR3 contains 13 residues. Trimming left V 5 bases short and J 2 bases short, with 10 bases between.

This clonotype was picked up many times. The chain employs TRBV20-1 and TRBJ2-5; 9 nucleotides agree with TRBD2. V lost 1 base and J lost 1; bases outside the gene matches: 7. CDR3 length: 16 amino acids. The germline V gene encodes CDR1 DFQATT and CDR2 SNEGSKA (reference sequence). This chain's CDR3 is CSARASGTSLQETQYF. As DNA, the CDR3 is TGCAGTGCTAGAGCTAGCGGGACCTCCCTCCAAGAGACCCAGTACTTC.

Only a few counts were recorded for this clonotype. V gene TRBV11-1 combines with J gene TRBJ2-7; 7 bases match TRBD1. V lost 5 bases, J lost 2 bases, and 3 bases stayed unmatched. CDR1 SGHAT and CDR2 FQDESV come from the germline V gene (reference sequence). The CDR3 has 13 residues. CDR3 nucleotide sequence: TGTGCCAGCAGCCAAGACAGGGCCTACGAGCAGTACTTC. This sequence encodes CASSQDRAYEQYF. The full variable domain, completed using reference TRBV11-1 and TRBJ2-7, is EAEVAQSPRYKITEKSQAVAFWCDPISGHATLYWYRQILGQGPELLVQFQDESVVDDSQLPKDRFSAERLKGVDSTLKIQPAELGDSAMYLCASSQDRAYEQYFGPGTRLTVT.

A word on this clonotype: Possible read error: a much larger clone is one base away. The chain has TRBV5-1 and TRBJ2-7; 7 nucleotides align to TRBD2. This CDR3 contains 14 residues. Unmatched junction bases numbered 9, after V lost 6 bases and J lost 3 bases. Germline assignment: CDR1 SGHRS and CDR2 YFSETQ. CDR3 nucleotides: TGCGCCAGCATCTGGGAGGGGATCTTCTACGAGCAGTACTTC. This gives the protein CASIWEGIFYEQYF.

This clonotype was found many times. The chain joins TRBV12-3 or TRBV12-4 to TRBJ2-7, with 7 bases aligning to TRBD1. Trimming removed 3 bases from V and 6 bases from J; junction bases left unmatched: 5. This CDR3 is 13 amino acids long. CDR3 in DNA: TGTGCCAGCAGTTTGAGGGGGCGGCGCGAGCAGTACTTC. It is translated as CASSLRGRREQYF.

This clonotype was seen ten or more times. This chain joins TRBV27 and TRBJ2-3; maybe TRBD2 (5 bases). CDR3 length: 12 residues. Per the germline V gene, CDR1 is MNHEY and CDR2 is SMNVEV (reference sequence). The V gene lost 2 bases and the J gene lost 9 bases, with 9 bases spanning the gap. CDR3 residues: CASSLLEGTQYF. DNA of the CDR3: TGTGCCAGCAGTTTACTCGAGGGCACGCAGTATTTT.

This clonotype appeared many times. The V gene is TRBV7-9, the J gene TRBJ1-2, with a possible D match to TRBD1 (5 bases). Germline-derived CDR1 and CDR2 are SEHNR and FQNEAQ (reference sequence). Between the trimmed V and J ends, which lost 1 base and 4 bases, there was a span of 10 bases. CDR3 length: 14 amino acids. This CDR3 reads CASSLGGESYGYTF. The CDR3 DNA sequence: TGTGCCAGCAGCTTAGGAGGGGAGAGCTATGGCTACACCTTC.

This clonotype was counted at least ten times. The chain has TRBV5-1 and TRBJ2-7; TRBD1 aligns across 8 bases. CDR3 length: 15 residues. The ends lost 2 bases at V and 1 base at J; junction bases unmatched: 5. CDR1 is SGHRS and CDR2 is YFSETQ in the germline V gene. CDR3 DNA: TGCGCCAGCAGCTTCTCGGACAGGGTGTCCTACGAGCAGTACTTC. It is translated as CASSFSDRVSYEQYF.

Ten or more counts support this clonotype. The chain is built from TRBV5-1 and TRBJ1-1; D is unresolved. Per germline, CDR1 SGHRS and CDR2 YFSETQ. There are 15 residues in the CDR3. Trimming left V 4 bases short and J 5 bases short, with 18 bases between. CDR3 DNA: TGCGCCAGCAGCCGCAGCTGGGGAGTAGGAACTGAAGCTTTCTTT. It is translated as CASSRSWGVGTEAFF. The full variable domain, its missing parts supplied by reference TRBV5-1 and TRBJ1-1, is KAGVTQTPRYLIKTRGQQVTLSCSPISGHRSVSWYQQTPGQGLQFLFEYFSETQRNKGNFPGRFSGRQFSNSRSEMNVSTLELGDSALYLCASSRSWGVGTEAFFGQGTRLTVV.

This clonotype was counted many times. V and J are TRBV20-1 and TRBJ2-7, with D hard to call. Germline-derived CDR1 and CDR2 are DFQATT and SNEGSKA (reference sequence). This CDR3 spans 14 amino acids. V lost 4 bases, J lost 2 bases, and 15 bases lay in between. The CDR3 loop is CSAISNIPPYEQYF. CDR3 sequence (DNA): TGCAGTGCTATATCGAACATTCCACCCTACGAGCAGTACTTC.

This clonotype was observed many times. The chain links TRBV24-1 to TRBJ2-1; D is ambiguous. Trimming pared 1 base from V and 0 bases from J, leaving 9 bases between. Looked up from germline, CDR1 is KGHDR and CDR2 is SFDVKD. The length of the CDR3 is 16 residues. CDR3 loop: CATSDLRGSSYNEQFF. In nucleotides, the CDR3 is TGTGCCACCAGTGATTTAAGAGGAAGCTCCTACAATGAGCAGTTCTTC.

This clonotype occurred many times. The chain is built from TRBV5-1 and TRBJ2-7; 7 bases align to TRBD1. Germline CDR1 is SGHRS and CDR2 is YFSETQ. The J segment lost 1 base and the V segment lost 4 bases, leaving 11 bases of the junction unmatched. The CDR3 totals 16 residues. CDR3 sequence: CASSPNPGTVSYEQYF. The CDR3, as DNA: TGCGCCAGCAGCCCTAACCCCGGGACAGTGTCCTACGAGCAGTACTTC.

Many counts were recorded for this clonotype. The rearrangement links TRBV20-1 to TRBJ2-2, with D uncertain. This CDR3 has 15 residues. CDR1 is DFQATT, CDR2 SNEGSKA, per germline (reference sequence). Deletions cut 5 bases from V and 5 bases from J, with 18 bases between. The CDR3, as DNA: TGCAGTGCTTATACTTCGTCTAGAGGTACCGGGGAGCTGTTTTTT. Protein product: CSAYTSSRGTGELFF.

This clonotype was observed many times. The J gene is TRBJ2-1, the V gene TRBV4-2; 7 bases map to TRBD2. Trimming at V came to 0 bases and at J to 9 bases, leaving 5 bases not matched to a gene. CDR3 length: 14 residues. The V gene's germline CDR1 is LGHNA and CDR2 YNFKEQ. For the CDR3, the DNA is TGTGCCAGCAGCCAAGAGGGGACTACCGCTGAGCAGTTCTTC. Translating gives CASSQEGTTAEQFF.

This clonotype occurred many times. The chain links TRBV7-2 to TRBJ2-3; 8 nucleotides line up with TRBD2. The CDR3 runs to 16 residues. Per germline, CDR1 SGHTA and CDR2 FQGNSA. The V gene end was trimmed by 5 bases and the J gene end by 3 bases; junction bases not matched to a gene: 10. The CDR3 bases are TGTGCCAGCAGCCCGCTGGGAAGCGGGGGTACAGATACGCAGTATTTT. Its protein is CASSPLGSGGTDTQYF.

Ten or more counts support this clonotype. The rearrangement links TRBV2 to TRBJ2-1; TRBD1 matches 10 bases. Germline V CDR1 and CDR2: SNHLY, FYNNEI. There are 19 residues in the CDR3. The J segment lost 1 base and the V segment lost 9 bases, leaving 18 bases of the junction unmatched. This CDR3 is CASEDWTGGSRGSYNEQFF. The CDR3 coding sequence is TGTGCCAGTGAGGACTGGACAGGGGGAAGTCGGGGGTCCTACAATGAGCAGTTCTTC.

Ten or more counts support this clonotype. CDR3 amino acids: CASSLGSGRYQPQHF. As DNA, the CDR3 is TGCGCCAGCAGCTTGGGGTCGGGGAGATATCAGCCCCAGCATTTT. The chain couples TRBV5-1 to TRBJ1-5; the D is unclear. The germline V and J ends were trimmed by 0 bases and 5 bases, with 12 bases remaining between them. The CDR3 contains 15 residues. CDR1 SGHRS and CDR2 YFSETQ come from the germline V gene.

The CDR3 sequence: CASSLDGQGSYGYTF. The CDR3 DNA reads TGCGCCAGCAGCTTGGACGGACAGGGCTCCTATGGCTACACCTTC. The gene calls are TRBV5-1 and TRBJ1-2; 8 positions agree with TRBD1. V lost 0 bases to trimming and J lost 4 bases; unmatched junction nucleotides: 5. The germline V gene has CDR1 SGHRS and CDR2 YFSETQ. This CDR3 spans 15 amino acids.

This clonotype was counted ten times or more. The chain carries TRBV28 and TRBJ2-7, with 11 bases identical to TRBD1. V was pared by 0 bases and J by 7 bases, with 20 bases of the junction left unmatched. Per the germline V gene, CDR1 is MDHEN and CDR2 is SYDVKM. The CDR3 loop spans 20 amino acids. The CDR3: CASSLWAPRPGQGGSKEQYF. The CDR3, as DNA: TGTGCCAGCAGTTTATGGGCCCCCCGGCCGGGACAGGGGGGGTCTAAGGAGCAGTACTTC.

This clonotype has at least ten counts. The CDR3 nucleotides are TGTGCCTGGAGTGTTGCGGCGAGAGGGTTCTACACCTTC. Residues: CAWSVAARGFYTF. The chain couples TRBV30 to TRBJ1-2, with D uncertain. With 0 bases removed from V and 10 bases from J, the gap between germline ends came to 15 bases. Germline V gene sequence: CDR1 GTSNPN, CDR2 SVGIG (reference sequence). The CDR3 covers 13 residues.

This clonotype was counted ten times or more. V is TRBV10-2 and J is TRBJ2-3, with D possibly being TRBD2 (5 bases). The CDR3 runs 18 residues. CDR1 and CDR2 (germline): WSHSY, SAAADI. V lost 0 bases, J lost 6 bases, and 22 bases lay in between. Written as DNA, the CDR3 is TGCGCCAGCAGTGAGTCGAGCGGCTTCCTCCTAGGTCCGGATACGCAGTATTTT. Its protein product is CASSESSGFLLGPDTQYF.